This TCR beta chain comes out of a study of cytomegalovirus exposure and HLA in healthy donors. Findings of the study overall: Most subjects had HLA-A and HLA-B alleles reportedly predicted accurately by TCR beta sequences. In an earlier analysis, in under 700 donors, most V segments appeared productive either ~90% or ~30% of the time. With DRB1 most and HLA-C fewest, TCR association rates differed between HLA loci in a later analysis. Later examination showed HLA-associated TCR beta chains had greater clonal expansion than equally common others.

Worth noting for this clone: Its specificity is not known.

Primers: 60 Vbeta forward and 13 Jbeta reverse. The data were produced by immunoSEQ multiplex PCR, yet TCRdb's version contains in-frame clones alone and is incomplete. The sample carries roughly 95,000 clones, 82% recorded once. The CDR3 spans 15 residues. V dropped 11 bases and J dropped 4; count of bases not matched to a gene: 12. From germline, CDR1 is ENHRY and CDR2 SYGVKD. The chain links TRBV10-3 to TRBJ2-7; 12 bases match TRBD2. The receptor's source is a man in his thirties or forties in good health and CMV-seropositive. The specimen was PBMCs. CDR3 region: CALPHTSGRSYEQYF. The CDR3 nucleotides read TGTGCCCTACCTCACACTAGCGGGAGGTCTTACGAGCAGTACTTC.